This T cell receptor (beta chain) was observed in a study of T cell responses to AZD1222 COVID-19 vaccine. Per the germline V gene, CDR1 is SGDLS and CDR2 is YYNGEE. The CDR3 length is 15 residues. Deletions cut 0 bases from V and 2 bases from J, with 12 bases between. Measured with immunoSEQ multiplex PCR; TCRdb has only the in-frame clones, and not every one. This table holds over 100,000 clones, about 90% found once. As regards this clone: What it binds is unknown.

Study-level findings and limits: A mostly white British donor set with more females was recruited, and clonal diversity was possibly underestimated.

The chain has TRBV9 and TRBJ2-7; unclear D gene. This clonotype was sampled from an adult in good health. The starting material was peripheral blood, obtained on day 0 of AZD1222 vaccination. The CDR3 spells CASSVATGVAYEQYF. The DNA for the CDR3 is TGTGCCAGCAGCGTAGCTACTGGGGTAGCCTACGAGCAGTACTTC.